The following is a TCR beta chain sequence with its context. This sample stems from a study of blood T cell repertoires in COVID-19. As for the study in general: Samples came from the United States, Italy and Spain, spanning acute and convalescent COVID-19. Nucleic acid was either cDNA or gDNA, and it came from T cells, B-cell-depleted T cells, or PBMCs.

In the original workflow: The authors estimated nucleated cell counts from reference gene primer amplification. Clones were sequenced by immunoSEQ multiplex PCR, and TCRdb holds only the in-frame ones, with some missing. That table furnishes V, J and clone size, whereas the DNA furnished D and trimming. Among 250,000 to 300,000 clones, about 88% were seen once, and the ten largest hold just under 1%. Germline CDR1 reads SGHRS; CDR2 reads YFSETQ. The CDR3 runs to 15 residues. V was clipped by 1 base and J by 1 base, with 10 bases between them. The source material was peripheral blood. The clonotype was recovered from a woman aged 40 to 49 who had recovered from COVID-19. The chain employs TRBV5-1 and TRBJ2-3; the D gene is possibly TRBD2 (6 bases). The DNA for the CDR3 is TGCGCCAGCAGCTTGTGGGGACTGGGCACAGATACGCAGTATTTT. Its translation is CASSLWGLGTDTQYF.